This TCR beta chain was sequenced in a study of T-cell reconstitution after alpha-beta-depleted transplantation in children. Study-level findings and limits: Several hundred expanded graft clones reportedly gave rise to the alpha-beta T cells present about two months after transplant. After transplant, high TCRbeta diversity at day 60 in some patients arose from surviving recipient T cells and thymic progenitors.

The germline V gene has CDR1 SQVTM and CDR2 ANQGSEA. V shed 5 bases and J shed 4 bases, with 8 bases lying between them. The CDR3 spans 11 residues. In its sample, this clonotype was seen many times. Its specificity is unknown. Unique molecular identifiers were used in preparing the TCRbeta library. One entry per CDR3 protein results from TCRdb running MiXCR on the PCR reads. Among around 700,000 distinct CDR3 sequences listed, 13% were seen once. This TCR came from a girl aged 2 to 10 with congenital amegakaryocytic thrombocytopenia, due to receive a stem cell transplant. The V call is TRBV29-1, the J call TRBJ2-5; D is perhaps TRBD2 (5 bases). The sample consisted of PBMCs, taken before TCRalphabeta/CD19-depleted stem cell transplant. The CDR3 is CSVRGRETQYF. The CDR3, as DNA: TGCAGCGTTCGAGGGAGAGAGACCCAGTACTTC. Looking up the rest from reference TRBV29-1 and TRBJ2-5 gives the full variable domain: SAVISQKPSRDICQRGTSLTIQCQVDSQVTMMFWYRQQPGQSLTLIATANQGSEATYESGFVIDKFPISRPNLTFSTLTVSNMSPEDSSIYLCSVRGRETQYFGPGTRLLVL.